The 25 T cell receptor beta chains below come from one sample, sequenced in a study of OX40 agonist ivuxolimab in advanced cancers. Repertoires were generated with immunoSEQ multiplex PCR, while TCRdb's copy carries only in-frame clones and drops some. The table records about 46,000 clones, 70% to 90% of them present only once. Material: CD4+ or CD8+ T cells sorted from blood, obtained in a trial of the OX40 agonist ivuxolimab. The receptor set was obtained from an adult with an advanced solid tumor such as melanoma, head and neck, liver or kidney cancer.

This chain connects TRBV25-1 to TRBJ1-6; TRBD1 aligns across 9 bases. V lost 6 bases, J lost 0 bases, and 9 bases stayed unmatched. CDR1 and CDR2 (germline): MGHDK, SYGVNS. There are 18 residues in the CDR3. Written as DNA, the CDR3 is TGTGCCAGCAGGGGGACAGGGTACCTGAGCTCCTATAATTCACCCCTCCACTTT. Translated, it gives CASRGTGYLSSYNSPLHF.

CDR3 amino acids: CASTTSGGASEQYF. The CDR3 nucleotides are TGTGCCAGCACCACTAGCGGGGGGGCTAGTGAGCAGTACTTC. The chain has TRBV7-8 and TRBJ2-7; TRBD2 aligns across 13 bases. J lost 7 bases, V lost 7 bases, and 7 bases had no gene match. From germline, CDR1 is SGHVS and CDR2 FQNEAQ. The CDR3 loop spans 14 amino acids.

The chain carries TRBV6-4 and TRBJ1-2; TRBD1 is a possible D gene (5 bases). Germline V lookup: CDR1 MRHNA, CDR2 SNTAGT. The CDR3 is made up of 14 amino acids. Deletions cut 4 bases from V and 0 bases from J, with 9 bases between. The CDR3 loop reads CASSGPTANYGYTF. In DNA form, the CDR3 reads TGTGCCAGCAGTGGCCCGACAGCTAACTATGGCTACACCTTC.

This clone appeared once. This sequence joins TRBV7-6 and TRBJ1-6; D is uncertain. This CDR3 comprises 12 residues. Per germline, CDR1 SGHVS and CDR2 FNYEAQ. Trimming removed 5 bases from V and 5 bases from J, with 4 bases in between. The CDR3 bases are TGTGCCAGCAGCAGCAATAATTCACCCCTCCACTTT. This gives the protein CASSSNNSPLHF. The variable domain in full, with the rest retrieved from reference TRBV7-6 and TRBJ1-6, is GAGVSQSPRYKVTKRGQDVALRCDPISGHVSLYWYRQALGQGPEFLTYFNYEAQQDKSGLPNDRFSAERPEGSISTLTIQRTEQRDSAMYRCASSSNNSPLHFGNGTRLTVT.

The chain couples TRBV9 to TRBJ1-1; no definite D call. With 2 bases removed from V and 6 bases from J, the gap between germline ends came to 11 bases. The CDR3 sequence is 13 residues long. Germline values: CDR1 SGDLS, CDR2 YYNGEE. The CDR3 DNA follows: TGTGCCAGCAGCGTTTTGACGAGTGCTGAAGCTTTCTTT. Residues: CASSVLTSAEAFF.

The chain employs TRBV6-1 and TRBJ1-1; TRBD1 might be the D (5 bases). Germline V gene sequence: CDR1 MNHNS, CDR2 SASEGT. V was pared by 4 bases and J by 4 bases, with 13 bases between. The CDR3 has 14 residues. The CDR3 DNA is TGTGCCAGCAGTGTTTGGACATCGGGCACTGAAGCTTTCTTT. It is translated as CASSVWTSGTEAFF.

The chain employs TRBV4-1 and TRBJ1-2; D is unresolved. The V gene's germline CDR1 is MGHRA and CDR2 YSYEKL. The CDR3 loop spans 15 amino acids. The germline V and J ends were trimmed by 1 base and 0 bases, with 9 bases remaining between them. This CDR3 reads CASSQGEAANYGYTF. In DNA, the CDR3 is TGCGCCAGCAGCCAAGGGGAGGCGGCTAACTATGGCTACACCTTC.

The gene calls are TRBV19 and TRBJ1-6, with D perhaps TRBD1 (6 bases). The V end lost 3 bases, the J end lost 3 bases, and 9 bases lay between the germline ends. The CDR3 loop spans 15 amino acids. Per the germline V gene, CDR1 is LNHDA and CDR2 is SQIVND (reference sequence). CDR3 sequence reads: CASSIGRGYNSPLHF. The CDR3, as DNA: TGTGCCAGTAGTATTGGCAGGGGCTATAATTCACCCCTCCACTTT.

In its sample, this clone was seen a few times. At the DNA level, this CDR3 is encoded by other sequences in the same sample as well. V is TRBV7-9 and J is TRBJ2-7; D ambiguous. Germline CDR1 SEHNR, CDR2 FQNEAQ (reference sequence). The CDR3 is 13 residues long. V was shortened by 4 bases and J by 0 bases, with 7 bases between the two germline ends. CDR3: CASSSSVSYEQYF. CDR3 bases: TGTGCCAGCAGCTCGAGCGTCTCCTACGAGCAGTACTTC.

The genes are TRBV14 and TRBJ1-5; D gene uncertain. The germline V gene encodes CDR1 SGHDN and CDR2 FVKESK. This CDR3 comprises 15 residues. V shed 1 base and J shed 2 bases, with 9 bases lying between them. The CDR3 spells CASSQVNSRNQPQHF. The CDR3 nucleotides are TGTGCCAGCAGCCAAGTTAATAGTCGCAATCAGCCCCAGCATTTT.

This clone is termed medium-sized. The genes are TRBV6-1 and TRBJ2-5; perhaps TRBD1 as D (6 bases). The CDR3 runs 13 residues. Germline CDR1 and CDR2: MNHNS and SASEGT. Trimming removed 10 bases from V and 7 bases from J, with 19 bases in between. In DNA, the CDR3 is TGTGCCACCGACACAGGGAACCAGTGGACCCAGTACTTC. Its protein is CATDTGNQWTQYF.

The rearrangement uses TRBV9 and TRBJ2-1, with D possibly being TRBD2 (5 bases). V was cut by 1 base and J by 5 bases, with 13 bases left in between. Germline-derived CDR1 and CDR2 are SGDLS and YYNGEE. CDR3 length equals 15 residues. The CDR3 loop is CASSVSGVGDNEQFF. CDR3 DNA: TGTGCCAGCAGCGTAAGCGGAGTAGGAGACAATGAGCAGTTCTTC.

The chain is built from TRBV9 and TRBJ2-6; D perhaps matches TRBD1 (6 bases). The CDR3 totals 14 residues. The V end lost 7 bases, the J end lost 0 bases, and 8 bases lay between the germline ends. In germline, CDR1 is SGDLS, CDR2 YYNGEE. The CDR3 DNA follows: TGTGCCAGCCAACAGGGCTCTGGGGCCAACGTCCTGACTTTC. Translating gives CASQQGSGANVLTF.

This chain connects TRBV11-2 to TRBJ2-7; D not resolved. The V gene's germline CDR1 is SGHAT and CDR2 FQNNGV. V was shortened by 3 bases and J by 2 bases, with 8 bases between the two germline ends. The CDR3 sequence is 13 residues long. This CDR3 is CASSFDGTYEQYF. DNA of the CDR3: TGTGCCAGCAGCTTTGACGGAACCTACGAGCAGTACTTC.

This chain uses TRBV29-1 with TRBJ2-2, with 7 bases lining up with TRBD1. In germline, CDR1 is SQVTM, CDR2 ANQGSEA. This CDR3 has 15 amino acids. V lost 7 bases and J lost 2; bases outside the gene matches: 10. In DNA form, the CDR3 reads TGCAGCGCCGCCGGTGACAGGGAAAACACCGGGGAGCTGTTTTTT. It translates to CSAAGDRENTGELFF.

The chain joins TRBV4-3 to TRBJ2-5; D ambiguous. This CDR3 is built from 16 residues. Trimming cost V 1 base and J 4 bases, with 16 bases left between them. Per the germline V gene, CDR1 is LGHNA and CDR2 is YSLEER. As DNA, the CDR3 is TGCGCCAGCAGCCAAGTTAGGGTCCAAATCGCAGAGACCCAGTACTTC. Protein: CASSQVRVQIAETQYF.

The chain employs TRBV21-1 and TRBJ2-1; the D call TRBD2 from the table was never checked on the DNA. TRBV21-1 is tagged as a pseudogene. The length of the CDR3 is 16 residues. The CDR3 sequence is CASSSGVSSGNNEQFF. Here the CDR3 DNA reads TGTGCCAGCAGCTCGGGGGTTTCTAGCGGGAATAATGAGCAGTTCTTC.

V is TRBV25-1 and J is TRBJ2-7; either TRBD1 or TRBD2 may supply D (5 bases each). V lost 4 bases and J 3 bases, leaving 19 bases between the germline ends. Germline-derived CDR1 and CDR2 are MGHDK and SYGVNS. The CDR3 length is 16 residues. The CDR3 coding sequence is TGTGCCAGCAGTGCTTTCAACCGGGACGGCTTCTACGAGCAGTACTTC. Translation: CASSAFNRDGFYEQYF.

V gene TRBV19 combines with J gene TRBJ2-7; 8 nucleotides align to TRBD1. This CDR3 is 14 amino acids long. V lost 5 bases and J lost 6; bases outside the gene matches: 9. Per germline, CDR1 LNHDA and CDR2 SQIVND (reference sequence). The CDR3 region is CASSLPDRALEQYF. The CDR3 nucleotides read TGTGCCAGTAGTCTGCCGGACAGGGCTCTCGAGCAGTACTTC.

The J gene is TRBJ1-5, the V gene TRBV6-6; unclear D gene. The CDR3 is 14 amino acids. Trimming shortened V by 6 bases and J by 4 bases, and 13 bases separated the two germline ends. Germline CDR1 and CDR2: MNHNY and SVGAGI (reference sequence). CDR3 sequence reads: CASRGGGGNQPQHF. The CDR3, as DNA: TGTGCCAGCAGGGGAGGAGGCGGAAATCAGCCCCAGCATTTT.

This chain joins TRBV28 and TRBJ2-3; 10 bases line up with TRBD1. Germline values: CDR1 MDHEN, CDR2 SYDVKM. The CDR3 has 16 amino acids. V lost 1 base, J lost 2 bases, and 3 bases stayed unmatched. The CDR3 reads CASSLSGTGVTDTQYF. The CDR3 bases are TGTGCCAGCAGTTTATCCGGGACAGGGGTCACAGATACGCAGTATTTT.

This chain uses TRBV7-6 with TRBJ1-3; tentatively, D is TRBD1 (5 bases). Germline V gives CDR1 SGHVS, CDR2 FNYEAQ. Trimming took off 2 bases at V and 0 bases at J, with 11 bases between the two ends. The CDR3 sequence is 16 residues long. The CDR3 loop reads CASSLTQATSGNTIYF. The CDR3 DNA follows: TGTGCCAGCAGCTTAACACAGGCAACCTCTGGAAACACCATATATTTT.

The chain employs TRBV6-4 and TRBJ2-2, with D unresolved. The CDR3 spans 14 residues. Germline CDR1 and CDR2: MRHNA and SNTAGT. Trimming took 5 bases from V and 2 from J, leaving 9 bases between them. The CDR3 region has the DNA TGTGCCAGCAGTAAAACAATAAACACCGGGGAGCTGTTTTTT. Translating it yields CASSKTINTGELFF.

The J gene is TRBJ1-5, the V gene TRBV5-4; D unclear. V shed 0 bases and J shed 6 bases, with 7 bases lying between them. The CDR3 sequence is 13 residues long. Germline assignment: CDR1 SGHNT and CDR2 YYREEE (reference sequence). In DNA, the CDR3 is TGTGCCAGCAGCTTGGGATTAGGTCAGCCCCAGCATTTT. It is translated as CASSLGLGQPQHF.

V usage is TRBV28 and J usage is TRBJ2-5, with 10 nucleotides matching TRBD2. Germline values: CDR1 MDHEN, CDR2 SYDVKM. V dropped 3 bases and J dropped 3; count of bases not matched to a gene: 7. This CDR3 is 16 amino acids long. The CDR3 region has the DNA TGTGCCAGCAGTTTCGTGCCCCTAGCGGGGGAAGAGACCCAGTACTTC. It codes for CASSFVPLAGEETQYF. The variable domain in full, completed from reference TRBV28 and TRBJ2-5, reads DVKVTQSSRYLVKRTGEKVFLECVQDMDHENMFWYRQDPGLGLRLIYFSYDVKMKEKGDIPEGYSVSREKKERFSLILESASTNQTSMYLCASSFVPLAGEETQYFGPGTRLLVL.